This T cell receptor beta chain came from a study of control samples from healthy donors and cancer patients. The protocol was immunoSEQ multiplex PCR, while the TCRdb copy is restricted to in-frame clones and leaves out a portion. The top ten clones hold more than 1.2% of a sample with more than 150,000 clones, over 80% of them seen once. The specimen sequenced was blood. The TCR originated in a young man in good health.

Here the CDR3 DNA reads TGTGCCAGCAGCCAAGATCGAGCGAGCGTGACCGGGGAGCTGTTTTTT. Translation: CASSQDRASVTGELFF. This sequence joins TRBV3-1 (or the pseudogene TRBV3-2) and TRBJ2-2, with D unresolved. V was trimmed by 0 bases and J by 5 bases, leaving 13 bases between them. Germline V gene lookup returns CDR1 LGHDT and CDR2 YNNKEL (reference sequence). This CDR3 is 16 amino acids long.